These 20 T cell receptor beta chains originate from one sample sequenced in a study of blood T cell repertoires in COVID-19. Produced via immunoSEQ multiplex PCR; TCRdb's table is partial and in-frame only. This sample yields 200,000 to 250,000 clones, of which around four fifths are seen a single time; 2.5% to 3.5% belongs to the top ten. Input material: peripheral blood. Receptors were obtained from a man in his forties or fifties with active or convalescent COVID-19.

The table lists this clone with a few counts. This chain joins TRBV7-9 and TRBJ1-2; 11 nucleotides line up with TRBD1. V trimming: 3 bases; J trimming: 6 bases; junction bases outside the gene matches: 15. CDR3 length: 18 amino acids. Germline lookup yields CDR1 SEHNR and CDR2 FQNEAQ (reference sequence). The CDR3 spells CASSFPPDRGREAHGYTF. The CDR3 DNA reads TGTGCCAGCAGCTTTCCCCCGGACAGGGGGCGTGAGGCCCATGGCTACACCTTC.

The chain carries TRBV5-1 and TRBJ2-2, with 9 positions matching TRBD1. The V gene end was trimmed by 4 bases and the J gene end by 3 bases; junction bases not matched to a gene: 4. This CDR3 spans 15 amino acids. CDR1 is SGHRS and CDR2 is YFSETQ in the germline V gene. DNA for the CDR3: TGCGCCAGCAGCGTACAGGGGGCGTACACCGGGGAGCTGTTTTTT. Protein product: CASSVQGAYTGELFF.

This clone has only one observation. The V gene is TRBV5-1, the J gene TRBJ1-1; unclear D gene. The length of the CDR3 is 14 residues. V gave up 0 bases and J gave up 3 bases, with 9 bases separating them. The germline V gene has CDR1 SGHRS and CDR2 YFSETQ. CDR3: CASSLARWDTEAFF. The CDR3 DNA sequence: TGCGCCAGCAGCTTGGCCAGGTGGGACACTGAAGCTTTCTTT.

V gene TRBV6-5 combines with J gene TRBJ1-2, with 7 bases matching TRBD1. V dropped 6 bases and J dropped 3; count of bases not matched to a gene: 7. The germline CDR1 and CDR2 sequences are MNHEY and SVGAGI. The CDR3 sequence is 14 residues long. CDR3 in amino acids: CASSRQGIDYGYTF. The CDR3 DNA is TGTGCCAGCAGCAGACAGGGTATTGACTATGGCTACACCTTC.

The CDR3 region has the DNA TGCAGCGTTGTTGTAGACGAGCAGTACTTC. As protein: CSVVVDEQYF. The chain carries TRBV29-1 and TRBJ2-7, with D uncertain. The CDR3 has 10 amino acids. CDR1 is SQVTM, CDR2 ANQGSEA, per germline. Trimming stripped 4 bases from V and 5 bases from J, with 6 bases between.

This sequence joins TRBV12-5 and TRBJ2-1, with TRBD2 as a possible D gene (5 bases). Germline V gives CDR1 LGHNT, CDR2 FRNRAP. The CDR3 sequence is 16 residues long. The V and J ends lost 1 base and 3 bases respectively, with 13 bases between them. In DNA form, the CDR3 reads TGTGCTAGTGGTTTGGGTCGGGGAGTGGGCTACAATGAGCAGTTCTTC. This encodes CASGLGRGVGYNEQFF. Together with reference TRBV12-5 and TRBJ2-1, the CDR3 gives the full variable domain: DARVTQTPRHKVTEMGQEVTMRCQPILGHNTVFWYRQTMMQGLELLAYFRNRAPLDDSGMPKDRFSAEMPDATLATLKIQPSEPRDSAVYFCASGLGRGVGYNEQFFGPGTRLTVL.

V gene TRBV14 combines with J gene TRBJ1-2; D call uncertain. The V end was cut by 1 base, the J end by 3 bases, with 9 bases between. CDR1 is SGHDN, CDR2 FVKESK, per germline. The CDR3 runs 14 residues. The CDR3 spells CASSQGNTDYGYTF. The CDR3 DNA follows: TGTGCCAGCAGCCAAGGTAACACCGACTATGGCTACACCTTC.

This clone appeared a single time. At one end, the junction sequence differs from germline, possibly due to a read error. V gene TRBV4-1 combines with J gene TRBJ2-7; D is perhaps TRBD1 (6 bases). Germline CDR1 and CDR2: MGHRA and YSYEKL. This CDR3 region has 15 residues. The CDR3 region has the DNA TGCCCCAGCAGCCGCCAGGGGTCGGAGTCCTACGAGCAGTACTTC. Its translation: CPSSRQGSESYEQYF.

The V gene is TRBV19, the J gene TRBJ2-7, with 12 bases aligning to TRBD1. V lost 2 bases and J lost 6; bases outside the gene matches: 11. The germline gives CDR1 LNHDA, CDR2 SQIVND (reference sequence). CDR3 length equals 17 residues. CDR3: CASSIRGAGTGGIEQYF. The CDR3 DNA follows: TGTGCCAGTAGTATAAGGGGGGCCGGGACAGGGGGCATCGAGCAGTACTTC. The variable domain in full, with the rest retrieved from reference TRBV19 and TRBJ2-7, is DGGITQSPKYLFRKEGQNVTLSCEQNLNHDAMYWYRQDPGQGLRLIYYSQIVNDFQKGDIAEGYSVSREKKESFPLTVTSAQKNPTAFYLCASSIRGAGTGGIEQYFGPGTRLTVT.

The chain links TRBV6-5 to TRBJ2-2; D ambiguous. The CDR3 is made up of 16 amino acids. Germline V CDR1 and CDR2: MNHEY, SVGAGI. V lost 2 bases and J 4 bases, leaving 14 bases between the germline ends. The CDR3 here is CASSYEPTQATGELFF. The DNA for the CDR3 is TGTGCCAGCAGTTACGAGCCAACTCAGGCCACCGGGGAGCTGTTTTTT.

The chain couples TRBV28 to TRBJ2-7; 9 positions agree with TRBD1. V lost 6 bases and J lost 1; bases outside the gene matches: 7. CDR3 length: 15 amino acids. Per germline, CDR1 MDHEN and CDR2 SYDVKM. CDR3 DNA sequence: TGTGCCAGCAGCCCGCCGGGACAGGGTTCCTACGAGCAGTACTTC. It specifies CASSPPGQGSYEQYF.

The CDR3 loop reads CASRLGQENYNEQFF. CDR3 in DNA: TGTGCCAGCAGACTGGGACAGGAGAACTACAATGAGCAGTTCTTC. The chain joins TRBV28 to TRBJ2-1; 8 nucleotides match TRBD1. The CDR3 extends over 15 amino acids. Trimming at V came to 6 bases and at J to 3 bases, leaving 7 bases not matched to a gene. The germline gives CDR1 MDHEN, CDR2 SYDVKM.

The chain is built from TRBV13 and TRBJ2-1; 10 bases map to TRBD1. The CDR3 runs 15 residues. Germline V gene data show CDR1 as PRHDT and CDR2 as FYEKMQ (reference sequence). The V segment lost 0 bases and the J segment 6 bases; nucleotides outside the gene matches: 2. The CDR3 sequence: CASSLGGQGGNEQFF. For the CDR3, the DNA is TGTGCCAGCAGCTTAGGTGGACAGGGGGGCAATGAGCAGTTCTTC.

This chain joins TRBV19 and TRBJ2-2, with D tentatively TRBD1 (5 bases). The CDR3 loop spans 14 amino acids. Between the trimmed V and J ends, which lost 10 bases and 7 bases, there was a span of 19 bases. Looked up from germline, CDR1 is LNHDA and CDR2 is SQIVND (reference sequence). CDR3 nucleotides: TGTGCCACCAAAACAGGCGGTTGGGACGGGGAGCTGTTTTTT. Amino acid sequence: CATKTGGWDGELFF.

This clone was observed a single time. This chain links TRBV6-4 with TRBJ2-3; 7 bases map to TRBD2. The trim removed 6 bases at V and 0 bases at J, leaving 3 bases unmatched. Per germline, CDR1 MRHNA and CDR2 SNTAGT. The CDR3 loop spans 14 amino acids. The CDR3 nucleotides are TGTGCCAGCAGCCAACTAGCGAGCACAGATACGCAGTATTTT. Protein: CASSQLASTDTQYF.

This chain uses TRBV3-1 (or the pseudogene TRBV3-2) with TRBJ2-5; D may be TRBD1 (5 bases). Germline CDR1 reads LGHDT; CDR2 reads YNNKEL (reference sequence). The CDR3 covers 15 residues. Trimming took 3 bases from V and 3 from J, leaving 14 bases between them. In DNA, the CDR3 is TGTGCCAGCAGCCATTTCACAGGTAAAGAAGAGACCCAGTACTTC. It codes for CASSHFTGKEETQYF.

The CDR3 protein is CASSQASGGNSYEQYF. The CDR3 DNA follows: TGCGCCAGCAGCCAAGCCTCGGGGGGAAACTCCTACGAGCAGTACTTC. J is TRBJ2-7 and V is TRBV4-1, with 7 bases fitting TRBD2. The CDR3 has 16 residues. The J segment lost 0 bases and the V segment lost 1 base, leaving 6 bases of the junction unmatched. Germline loops: CDR1 MGHRA, CDR2 YSYEKL.

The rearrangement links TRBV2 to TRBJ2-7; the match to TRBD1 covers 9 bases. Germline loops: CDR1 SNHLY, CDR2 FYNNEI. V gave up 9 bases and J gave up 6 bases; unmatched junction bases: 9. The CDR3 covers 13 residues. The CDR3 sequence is CARGTGRGIEQYF. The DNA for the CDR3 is TGTGCCAGAGGGACAGGGCGAGGCATCGAGCAGTACTTC.

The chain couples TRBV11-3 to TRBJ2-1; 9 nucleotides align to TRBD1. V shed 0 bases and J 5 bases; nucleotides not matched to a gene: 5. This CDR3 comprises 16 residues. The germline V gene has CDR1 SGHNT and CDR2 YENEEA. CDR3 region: CASSLDGTGTHNEQFF. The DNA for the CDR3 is TGTGCCAGCAGCTTAGACGGGACAGGGACCCACAATGAGCAGTTCTTC.

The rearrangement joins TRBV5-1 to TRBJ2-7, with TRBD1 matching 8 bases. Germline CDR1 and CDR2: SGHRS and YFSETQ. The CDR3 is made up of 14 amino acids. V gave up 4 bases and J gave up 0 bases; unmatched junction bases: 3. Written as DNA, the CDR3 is TGCGCCAGCAGCCGGACAGGGCTCTCCTACGAGCAGTACTTC. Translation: CASSRTGLSYEQYF.